The rows below give T cell receptor beta chains drawn from one sample of a study of blood T cell repertoires in COVID-19. Sequenced by immunoSEQ multiplex PCR; TCRdb stores in-frame clones only, minus some. The sample has 250,000 to 350,000 clones; roughly 88% are singletons. The sample comprised peripheral blood. The receptors stem from a man younger than 35 with active or convalescent COVID-19. Both conserved end residues are part of each CDR3. D genes are given only for firm matches. Part of the rows lack a size; the others show once, few, many or a class for expanded clones.

D gene | J gene | CDR3 length | clone size | V gene | CDR3 DNA | CDR3 protein
- | TRBJ1-6 | 18 | - | TRBV13 | TGTGCCAGCAGCTTAGGACCGCACCGGGGCTCCTATAATTCACCCCTCCACTTT | CASSLGPHRGSYNSPLHF
- | TRBJ2-5 | 15 | - | TRBV6-2/TRBV6-3 | TGTGCCAGCAGTTACTCAGTTTCAGGGTCGGAGACCCAGTACTTC | CASSYSVSGSETQYF
TRBD1 | TRBJ2-3 | 15 | - | TRBV4-1 | TGCGCCAGCAGCCAAGGACAGGGGAACACAGATACGCAGTATTTT | CASSQGQGNTDTQYF
TRBD1 | TRBJ1-2 | 15 | - | TRBV2 | TGTGCCAGCAGGAATCACGGACAGGGTGTCTATGGCTACACCTTC | CASRNHGQGVYGYTF
TRBD1 | TRBJ2-7 | 15 | - | TRBV4-1 | TGCGCCAGCAGCCAAGTTACAGGGGGGAACTACGAGCAGTACTTC | CASSQVTGGNYEQYF
- | TRBJ2-7 | 13 | - | TRBV6-2/TRBV6-3 | TGTGCCAGCAGTTACTCGGTCGGAGGCGAGCAGTACTTC | CASSYSVGGEQYF
- | TRBJ1-4 | 15 | - | TRBV5-6 | TGTGCCAGCAGCCCCCCGGGAGCAACTAATGAAAAACTGTTTTTT | CASSPPGATNEKLFF
TRBD1 | TRBJ1-2 | 15 | - | TRBV5-4 | TGTGCCAGCAGCTTCCCGGGACAGGGAGGCGGTGGCTACACCTTC | CASSFPGQGGGGYTF
TRBD1 | TRBJ1-5 | 14 | - | TRBV25-1 | TGTGCCAGCAGTGAACTCACAGGGGCTCAGCCCCAGCATTTT | CASSELTGAQPQHF
- | TRBJ1-6 | 14 | - | TRBV19 | TGTGCCAGTAGCATTCCCGGGACAAGTACACCCCTCCACTTT | CASSIPGTSTPLHF
TRBD1 | TRBJ1-1 | 14 | - | TRBV9 | TGTGCCAGCAGCGCCGGACAGGGGATCACTGAAGCTTTCTTT | CASSAGQGITEAFF
TRBD1 | TRBJ2-7 | 15 | - | TRBV6-6 | TGTGCCAGCAGTTCCCCCCAGACAGGGGATGACGAGCAGTACTTC | CASSSPQTGDDEQYF
TRBD2 | TRBJ2-3 | 18 | once | TRBV11-2 | TGTGCCAGCAGCTCGAGATCGACTAGCGGGGGGAGTCCCGGTACGCAGTATTTT | CASSSRSTSGGSPGTQYF
- | TRBJ1-5 | 13 | once | TRBV10-3 | TGTGCCATCAGTGAGGCCGGGGGTCAGCCCCAGCATTTT | CAISEAGGQPQHF
TRBD2 | TRBJ2-2 | 14 | - | TRBV6-4 | TGTGCCAGCAGTGAGCTAGCGGCCACCGGGGAGCTGTTTTTT | CASSELAATGELFF
- | TRBJ2-3 | 15 | - | TRBV15 | TGTGCCACCAGCTCCATGGGGGGAAGCACAGATACGCAGTATTTT | CATSSMGGSTDTQYF
- | TRBJ2-2 | 13 | - | TRBV5-6 | TGTGCCAGCAGGACATTGAACACCGGGGAGCTGTTTTTT | CASRTLNTGELFF
TRBD2 | TRBJ2-3 | 16 | once | TRBV9 | TGTGCCAGCAGCGTTTGGCGGGGGGGCAGTCTGGATACGCAGTATTTT | CASSVWRGGSLDTQYF
- | TRBJ2-2 | 13 | once | TRBV7-9 | TGTGCCAGCAGCTTAGTTGGGCAGGGGTTGCTGTTTTTT | CASSLVGQGLLFF
- | TRBJ2-3 | 12 | - | TRBV12-3/TRBV12-4 | TGTGCCAGCAGCAAAGGGGGGGTCCCGCAGTATTTT | CASSKGGVPQYF
TRBD1 | TRBJ1-2 | 12 | - | TRBV5-6 | TGTGCCAGCAGCTCCTCAGGACAGGGATACACCTTC | CASSSSGQGYTF
TRBD2 | TRBJ2-1 | 16 | - | TRBV7-3 | TGTGCCAGCAGCTTAATCGGTCCGGGGGGGCCCTATGAGCAGTTCTTC | CASSLIGPGGPYEQFF
- | TRBJ2-7 | 17 | - | TRBV25-1 | TGTGCCAGCAGTGAATCCACAGTACAGGGAAGCTCCTACGAGCAGTACTTC | CASSESTVQGSSYEQYF
- | TRBJ1-3 | 15 | - | TRBV7-6 | TGTGCCAGCAGCAACCCGCGTGTGGCTGGAAACACCATATATTTT | CASSNPRVAGNTIYF
- | TRBJ1-6 | 15 | - | TRBV2 | TGTGCCAGCAGTGAACAACAGGGTTACAATTCACCCCTCCACTTT | CASSEQQGYNSPLHF
TRBD1 | TRBJ2-1 | 15 | - | TRBV4-2 | TGTGCCAGCAGCCAAGAAGGGGGCTATCTAAATGAGCAGTTCTTC | CASSQEGGYLNEQFF
TRBD1 | TRBJ2-1 | 15 | - | TRBV4-3 | TGCGCCAGCAGCCAGATGGGACAGGGAGTAGGGGAGCAGTTCTTC | CASSQMGQGVGEQFF
TRBD2 | TRBJ2-3 | 17 | - | TRBV27 | TGTGCCAGCAGTGGGGGACTAGCGGTAGGGGGCACAGATACGCAGTATTTT | CASSGGLAVGGTDTQYF
- | TRBJ1-3 | 14 | - | TRBV9 | TGTGCCAGCAGCGTAGTGGGGGGTGGAAACACCATATATTTT | CASSVVGGGNTIYF
- | TRBJ1-6 | 15 | - | TRBV6-5 | TGTGCCAGCGGCAATGATGGCGGAAGGAATTCACCCCTCCACTTT | CASGNDGGRNSPLHF
TRBD1 | TRBJ1-2 | 16 | - | TRBV5-1 | TGCGCCAGCAGCGGTGGGGACAGGGGGCTATCATATGGCTACACCTTC | CASSGGDRGLSYGYTF
- | TRBJ2-1 | 15 | - | TRBV9 | TGTGCCAGCAGCGTAGCGGCGGGGCATTACAATGAGCAGTTCTTC | CASSVAAGHYNEQFF
- | TRBJ1-2 | 12 | - | TRBV11-1 | TGTGCCAGCAGCTCTGGCGGTATTGGCTACACCTTC | CASSSGGIGYTF
TRBD2 | TRBJ2-2 | 18 | few | TRBV5-1 | TGCGCCAGCAGCGGGAGGGGACGTCTTCCTGCGAACACCGGGGAGCTGTTTTTT | CASSGRGRLPANTGELFF
- | TRBJ2-5 | 14 | - | TRBV9 | TGTGCCAGCAGCGTAGCCAGGGGTCAAGAGACCCAGTACTTC | CASSVARGQETQYF
TRBD2 | TRBJ2-5 | 17 | - | TRBV7-2 | TGTGCCAGCAGTTCCCGGGGCATAGCGGGGGACCAAGAGACCCAGTACTTC | CASSSRGIAGDQETQYF
- | TRBJ1-2 | 14 | - | TRBV10-2 | TGCGCCAGCAGTGAGTCGTGGGCCCCCGATGGCTACACCTTC | CASSESWAPDGYTF
TRBD2 | TRBJ2-5 | 16 | - | TRBV6-1 | TGTGCCAGCAGTGAATGGCGGGGGGCGGTGGGTGAGACCCAGTACTTC | CASSEWRGAVGETQYF
- | TRBJ1-5 | 15 | - | TRBV5-5 | TGTGCCAGCAGCTTGGTGTCCACAGTAGGACAGCCCCAGCATTTT | CASSLVSTVGQPQHF
TRBD1 | TRBJ2-7 | 15 | - | TRBV3-1/TRBV3-2 | TGTGCCAGCAGTGAGGGCGGGACAGGTGATTACGAGCAGTACTTC | CASSEGGTGDYEQYF
TRBD1 | TRBJ1-1 | 17 | - | TRBV7-2 | TGTGCCAGCAGCTTAGGAGGGACAGGGGTCTTTGGCACTGAAGCTTTCTTT | CASSLGGTGVFGTEAFF
- | TRBJ1-2 | 13 | few | TRBV6-1 | TGTGCCAGCAGTGAAATTTCAGGGTCTGGCTACACCTTC | CASSEISGSGYTF
- | TRBJ1-1 | 13 | - | TRBV12-3/TRBV12-4 | TGTGCCAGCAGTTTCGGAGACAACACTGAAGCTTTCTTT | CASSFGDNTEAFF
- | TRBJ1-4 | 16 | - | TRBV5-1 | TGCGCCAGCAGCTTAACAGGCTTTACAACTAATGAAAAACTGTTTTTT | CASSLTGFTTNEKLFF
- | TRBJ1-4 | 14 | - | TRBV6-2/TRBV6-3 | TGTGCCAGCAGTCCGGGACTGCGTAATGAAAAACTGTTTTTT | CASSPGLRNEKLFF
- | TRBJ2-2 | 16 | - | TRBV5-1 | TGCGCCAGCAGCCCCATCCCAAACAGGGAAGCCGGGGAGCTGTTTTTT | CASSPIPNREAGELFF
TRBD1 | TRBJ1-4 | 13 | - | TRBV18 | TGTGCCAGCGGATCGACAGGGGGAGAAAAACTGTTTTTT | CASGSTGGEKLFF
TRBD1 | TRBJ1-2 | 14 | - | TRBV2 | TGTGCCAGCAGACTACTACAGGGGATGAATGGCTACACCTTC | CASRLLQGMNGYTF
- | TRBJ2-6 | 17 | - | TRBV21-1 | TGTGCCAGCAGCAAAGATGGCAGCGTATCTGGGGCCAACGTCCTGACTTTC | CASSKDGSVSGANVLTF
- | TRBJ2-6 | 17 | - | TRBV21-1 | TGTGCCAGCAGCACCAGTTGGGGCAACTCTGGGGCCAACGTCCTGACTTTC | CASSTSWGNSGANVLTF
- | TRBJ2-5 | 13 | - | TRBV14 | TGTGCCAGCAGCCAGAGGAGCTTGGAGACCCAGTACTTC | CASSQRSLETQYF
TRBD1 | TRBJ2-1 | 13 | - | TRBV11-2 | TGTGCCAGCAGCTTAGCGATGGACAGGGTGCAGTTCTTC | CASSLAMDRVQFF
- | TRBJ1-2 | 11 | - | TRBV20-1 | TGCAGTGCTAGACTGAACTATGGCTACACCTTC | CSARLNYGYTF
- | TRBJ1-1 | 12 | once | TRBV12-3/TRBV12-4 | TGTGCCAGCAGTTTAGGAGGCGGTGAAGCTTTCTTT | CASSLGGGEAFF